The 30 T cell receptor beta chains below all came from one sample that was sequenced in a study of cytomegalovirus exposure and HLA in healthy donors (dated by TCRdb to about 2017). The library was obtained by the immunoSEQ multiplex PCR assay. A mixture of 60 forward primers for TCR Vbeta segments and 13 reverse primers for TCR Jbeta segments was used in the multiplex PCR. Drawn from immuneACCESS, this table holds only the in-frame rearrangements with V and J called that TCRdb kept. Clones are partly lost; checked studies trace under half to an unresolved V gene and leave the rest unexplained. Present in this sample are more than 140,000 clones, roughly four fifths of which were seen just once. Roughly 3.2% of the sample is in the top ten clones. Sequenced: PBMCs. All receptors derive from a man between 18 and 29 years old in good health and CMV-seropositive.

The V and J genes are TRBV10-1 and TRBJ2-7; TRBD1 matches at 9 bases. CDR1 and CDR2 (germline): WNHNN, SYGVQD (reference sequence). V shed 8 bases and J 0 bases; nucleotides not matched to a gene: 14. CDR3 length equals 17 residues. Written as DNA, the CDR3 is TGCGCCAGCTTTTGGCCTAACAGGGGGCAGCGCTCCTACGAGCAGTACTTC. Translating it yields CASFWPNRGQRSYEQYF.

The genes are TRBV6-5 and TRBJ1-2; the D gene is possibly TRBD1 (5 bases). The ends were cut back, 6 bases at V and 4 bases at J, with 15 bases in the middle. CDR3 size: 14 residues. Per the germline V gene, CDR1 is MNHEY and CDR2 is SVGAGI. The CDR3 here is CASSQGGNPYGYTF. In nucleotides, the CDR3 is TGTGCCAGCAGCCAGGGTGGAAACCCCTATGGCTACACCTTC.

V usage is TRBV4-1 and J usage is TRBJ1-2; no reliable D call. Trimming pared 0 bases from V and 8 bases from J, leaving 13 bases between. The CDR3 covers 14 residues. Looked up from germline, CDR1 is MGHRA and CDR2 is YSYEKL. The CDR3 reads CASSQEQEAGGYTF. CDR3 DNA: TGCGCCAGCAGCCAAGAGCAGGAGGCAGGAGGCTACACCTTC.

The CDR3 reads CASSLQGIIGNTIYF. The CDR3 region has the DNA TGTGCCAGCAGTCTACAGGGAATTATTGGAAACACCATATATTTT. The chain uses TRBV28 and TRBJ1-3; a weak D match, TRBD1 (6 bases). This CDR3 has 15 amino acids. Trimming took off 5 bases at V and 3 bases at J, with 14 bases between the two ends. Germline V CDR1 and CDR2: MDHEN, SYDVKM.

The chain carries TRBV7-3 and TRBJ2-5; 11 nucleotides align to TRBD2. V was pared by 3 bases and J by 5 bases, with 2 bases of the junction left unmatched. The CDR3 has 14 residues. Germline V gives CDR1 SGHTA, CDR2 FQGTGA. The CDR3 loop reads CASSFSSGGETQYF. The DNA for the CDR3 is TGTGCCAGCAGCTTCTCTAGCGGGGGGGAGACCCAGTACTTC.

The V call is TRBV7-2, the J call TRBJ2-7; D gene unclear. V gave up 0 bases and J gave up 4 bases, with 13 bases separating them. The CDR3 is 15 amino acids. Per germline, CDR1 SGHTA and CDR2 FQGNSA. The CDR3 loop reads CASSLALARQYEQYF. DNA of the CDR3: TGTGCCAGCAGCTTAGCTCTCGCCAGACAATACGAGCAGTACTTC. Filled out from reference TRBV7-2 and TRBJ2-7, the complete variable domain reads GAGVSQSPSNKVTEKGKDVELRCDPISGHTALYWYRQSLGQGLEFLIYFQGNSAPDKSGLPSDRFSAERTGGSVSTLTIQRTQQEDSAVYLCASSLALARQYEQYFGPGTRLTVT.

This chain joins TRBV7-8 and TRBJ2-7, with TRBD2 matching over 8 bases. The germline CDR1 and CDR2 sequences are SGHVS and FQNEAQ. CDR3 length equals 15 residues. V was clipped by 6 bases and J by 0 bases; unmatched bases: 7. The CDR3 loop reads CASSRGGANSYEQYF. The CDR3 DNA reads TGTGCCAGCAGTCGGGGGGGGGCTAACTCCTACGAGCAGTACTTC. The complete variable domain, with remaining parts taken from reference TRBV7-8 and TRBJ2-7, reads GAGVSQSPRYKVAKRGQDVALRCDPISGHVSLFWYQQALGQGPEFLTYFQNEAQLDKSGLPSDRFFAERPEGSVSTLKIQRTQQEDSAVYLCASSRGGANSYEQYFGPGTRLTVT.

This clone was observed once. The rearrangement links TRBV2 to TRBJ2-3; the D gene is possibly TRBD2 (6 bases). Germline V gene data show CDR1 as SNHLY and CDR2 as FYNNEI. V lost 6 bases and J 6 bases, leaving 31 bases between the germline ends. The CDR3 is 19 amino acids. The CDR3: CASREDWSWGLGLLDTQYF. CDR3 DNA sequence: TGTGCCAGCAGGGAGGACTGGTCCTGGGGACTGGGGTTATTGGATACGCAGTATTTT.

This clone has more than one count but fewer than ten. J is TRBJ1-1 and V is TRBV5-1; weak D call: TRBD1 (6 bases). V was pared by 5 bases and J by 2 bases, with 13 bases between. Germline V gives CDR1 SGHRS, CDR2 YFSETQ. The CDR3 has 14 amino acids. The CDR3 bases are TGCGCCAGCAGTGTGGGGGCTTATAACACTGAAGCTTTCTTT. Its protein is CASSVGAYNTEAFF.

CDR3 loop: CASSDSTVDRKGYGYTF. The CDR3 nucleotides are TGTGCCAGCAGTGACTCTACTGTGGACAGGAAGGGCTATGGCTACACCTTC. V gene TRBV2 combines with J gene TRBJ1-2; TRBD1 matches at 7 bases. V was clipped by 3 bases and J by 4 bases; unmatched bases: 14. This CDR3 is built from 17 residues. From germline, CDR1 is SNHLY and CDR2 FYNNEI.

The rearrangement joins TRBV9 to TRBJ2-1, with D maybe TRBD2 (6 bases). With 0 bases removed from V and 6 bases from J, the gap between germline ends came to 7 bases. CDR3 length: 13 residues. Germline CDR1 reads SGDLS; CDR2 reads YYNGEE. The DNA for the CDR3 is TGTGCCAGCAGCGTAGGGGGAGGCAATGAGCAGTTCTTC. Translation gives CASSVGGGNEQFF.

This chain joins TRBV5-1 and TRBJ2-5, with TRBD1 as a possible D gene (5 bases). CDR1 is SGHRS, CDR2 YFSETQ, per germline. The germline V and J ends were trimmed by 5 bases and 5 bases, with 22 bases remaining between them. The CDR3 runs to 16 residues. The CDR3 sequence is CASRPGLGDPGETQYF. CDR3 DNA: TGCGCCAGCAGACCCGGATTGGGTGACCCAGGGGAGACCCAGTACTTC.

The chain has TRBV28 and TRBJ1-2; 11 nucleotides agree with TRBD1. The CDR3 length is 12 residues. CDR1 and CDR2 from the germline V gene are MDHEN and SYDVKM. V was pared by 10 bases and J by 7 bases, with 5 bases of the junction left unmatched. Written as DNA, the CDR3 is TGTGCCACCGGGACAGGGGGAAGTGGCTACACCTTC. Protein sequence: CATGTGGSGYTF.

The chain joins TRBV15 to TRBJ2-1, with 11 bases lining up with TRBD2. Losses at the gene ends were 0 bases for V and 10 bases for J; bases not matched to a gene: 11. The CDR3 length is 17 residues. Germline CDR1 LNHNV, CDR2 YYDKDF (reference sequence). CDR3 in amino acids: CATSRDSQLAGVWEQFF. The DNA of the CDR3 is TGTGCCACCAGCAGAGATTCCCAACTAGCGGGAGTTTGGGAGCAGTTCTTC.

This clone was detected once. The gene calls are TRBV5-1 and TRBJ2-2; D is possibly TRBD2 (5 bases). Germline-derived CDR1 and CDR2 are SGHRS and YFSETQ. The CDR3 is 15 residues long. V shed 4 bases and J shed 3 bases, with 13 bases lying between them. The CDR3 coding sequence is TGCGCCAGCAGCGAGGGATCTTGGGACACCGGGGAGCTGTTTTTT. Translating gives CASSEGSWDTGELFF.

The CDR3 coding sequence is TGTGCCAGCAGTGAAAGGTTCTCGGGGGAGCAGTACTTC. It is translated as CASSERFSGEQYF. The chain links TRBV6-1 to TRBJ2-7; a possible D gene is TRBD2 (5 bases). The CDR3 is 13 residues long. The ends were cut back, 2 bases at V and 7 bases at J, with 12 bases in the middle. CDR1 is MNHNS, CDR2 SASEGT, per germline.

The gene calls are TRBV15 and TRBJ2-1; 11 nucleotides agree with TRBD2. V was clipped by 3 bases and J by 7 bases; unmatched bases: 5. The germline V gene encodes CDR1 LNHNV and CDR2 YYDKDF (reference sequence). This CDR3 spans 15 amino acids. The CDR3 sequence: CATSRSSGRLNEQFF. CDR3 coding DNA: TGTGCCACCAGCAGGTCTAGCGGGAGGTTGAATGAGCAGTTCTTC.

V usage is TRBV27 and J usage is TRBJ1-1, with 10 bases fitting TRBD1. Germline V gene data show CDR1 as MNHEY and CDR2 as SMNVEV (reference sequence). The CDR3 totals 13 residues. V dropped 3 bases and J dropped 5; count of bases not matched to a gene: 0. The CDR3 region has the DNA TGTGCCAGCAGTTTGGACAGGGGGACTGAAGCTTTCTTT. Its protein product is CASSLDRGTEAFF.

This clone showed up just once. The CDR3 region has the DNA TGTGCCAGCAGCTTAGCGGCTAGCGGGGTTCAAGAGACCCAGTACTTC. It specifies CASSLAASGVQETQYF. This chain connects TRBV7-2 to TRBJ2-5; 9 bases are a match to TRBD2. V dropped 0 bases and J dropped 2; count of bases not matched to a gene: 4. CDR1 is SGHTA, CDR2 FQGNSA, per germline. This CDR3 has 16 amino acids.

DNA for the CDR3: TGTGCCAGCAGCTTGGACCGTCCGGGAACTGGAAACACCATATATTTT. Amino acid sequence: CASSLDRPGTGNTIYF. The chain has TRBV7-8 and TRBJ1-3; D is unclear. Deletions cut 3 bases from V and 2 bases from J, with 14 bases between. The CDR3 sequence is 16 residues long. Germline V lookup: CDR1 SGHVS, CDR2 FQNEAQ.

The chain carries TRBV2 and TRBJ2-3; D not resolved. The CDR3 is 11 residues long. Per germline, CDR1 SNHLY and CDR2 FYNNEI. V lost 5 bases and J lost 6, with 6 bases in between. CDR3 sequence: CASSPRDTQYF. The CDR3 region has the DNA TGTGCCAGCAGTCCCCGGGATACGCAGTATTTT.

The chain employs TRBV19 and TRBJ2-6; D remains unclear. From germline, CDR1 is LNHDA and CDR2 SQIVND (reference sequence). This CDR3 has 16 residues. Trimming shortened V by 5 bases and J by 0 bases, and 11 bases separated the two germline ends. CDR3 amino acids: CASSVDTRSGANVLTF. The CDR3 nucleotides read TGTGCCAGTAGTGTCGACACTCGCTCTGGGGCCAACGTCCTGACTTTC. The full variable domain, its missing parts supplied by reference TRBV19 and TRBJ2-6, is DGGITQSPKYLFRKEGQNVTLSCEQNLNHDAMYWYRQDPGQGLRLIYYSQIVNDFQKGDIAEGYSVSREKKESFPLTVTSAQKNPTAFYLCASSVDTRSGANVLTFGAGSRLTVL.

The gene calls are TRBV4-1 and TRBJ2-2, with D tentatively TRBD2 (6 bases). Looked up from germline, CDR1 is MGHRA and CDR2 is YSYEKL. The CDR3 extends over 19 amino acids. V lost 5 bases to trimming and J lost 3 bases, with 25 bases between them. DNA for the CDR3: TGCGCCAGCAGCGCCTTGAATAGACGCGGGATCTGGGACACCGGGGAGCTGTTTTTT. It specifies CASSALNRRGIWDTGELFF.

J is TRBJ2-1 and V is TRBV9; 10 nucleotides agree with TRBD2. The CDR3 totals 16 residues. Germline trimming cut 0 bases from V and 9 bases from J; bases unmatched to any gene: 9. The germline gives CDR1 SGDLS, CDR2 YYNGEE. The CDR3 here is CASSVAVTSGRTEQFF. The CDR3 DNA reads TGTGCCAGCAGCGTAGCTGTGACTAGCGGGCGTACTGAGCAGTTCTTC.

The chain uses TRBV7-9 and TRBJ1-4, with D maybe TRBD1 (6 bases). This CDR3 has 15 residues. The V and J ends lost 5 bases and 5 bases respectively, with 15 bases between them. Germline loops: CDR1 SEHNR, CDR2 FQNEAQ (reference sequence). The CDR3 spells CASSQGTDRNEKLFF. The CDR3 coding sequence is TGTGCCAGCAGCCAGGGGACGGATCGAAATGAAAAACTGTTTTTT.

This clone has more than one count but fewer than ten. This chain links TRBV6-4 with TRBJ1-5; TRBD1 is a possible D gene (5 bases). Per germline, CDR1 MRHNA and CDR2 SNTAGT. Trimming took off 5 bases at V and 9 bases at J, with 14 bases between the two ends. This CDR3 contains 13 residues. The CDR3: CASSPSDSGPQHF. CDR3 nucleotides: TGTGCCAGCAGTCCTTCAGACAGTGGGCCCCAGCATTTT.

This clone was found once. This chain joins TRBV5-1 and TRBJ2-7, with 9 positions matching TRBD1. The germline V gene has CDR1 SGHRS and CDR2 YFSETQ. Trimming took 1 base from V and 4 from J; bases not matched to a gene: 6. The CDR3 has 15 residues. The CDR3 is CASSLTGGDLYEQYF. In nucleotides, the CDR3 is TGCGCCAGCAGCTTGACAGGGGGCGACTTATACGAGCAGTACTTC.

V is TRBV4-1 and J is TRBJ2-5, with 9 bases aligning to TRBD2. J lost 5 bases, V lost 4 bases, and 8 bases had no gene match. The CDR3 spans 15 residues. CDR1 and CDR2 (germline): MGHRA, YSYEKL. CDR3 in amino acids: CASSLVAGAEETQYF. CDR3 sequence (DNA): TGCGCCAGCAGCCTAGTAGCGGGAGCGGAGGAGACCCAGTACTTC.

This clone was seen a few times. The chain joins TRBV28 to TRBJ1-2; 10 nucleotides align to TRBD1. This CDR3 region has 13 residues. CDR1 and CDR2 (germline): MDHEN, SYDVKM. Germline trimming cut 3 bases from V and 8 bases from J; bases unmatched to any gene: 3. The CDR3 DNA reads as TGTGCCAGCAGTTTCCGGGACAGGGGCGGCTACACCTTC. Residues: CASSFRDRGGYTF.

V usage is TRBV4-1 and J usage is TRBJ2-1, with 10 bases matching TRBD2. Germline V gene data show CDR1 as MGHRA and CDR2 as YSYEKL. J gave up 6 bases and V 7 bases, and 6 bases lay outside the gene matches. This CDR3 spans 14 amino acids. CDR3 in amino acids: CASNLAGVANEQFF. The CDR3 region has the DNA TGCGCCAGCAACCTAGCGGGAGTTGCCAATGAGCAGTTCTTC.